Below are 29 T cell receptor beta chains sequenced from a single sample in a study of blood T cell repertoires in COVID-19. Data came from immunoSEQ multiplex PCR; TCRdb stores just in-frame clones and leaves some out. The sample consists of 200,000 to 250,000 clones, about 93% of them appearing once. Sequencing used peripheral blood. The receptors originated from a man in his 60s with COVID-19, enrolled during active disease.

The rearrangement uses TRBV6-5 and TRBJ2-5; 8 bases are shared with TRBD1. Trimming at V came to 6 bases and at J to 5 bases, leaving 8 bases not matched to a gene. The germline gives CDR1 MNHEY, CDR2 SVGAGI. The CDR3 is made up of 14 amino acids. For the CDR3, the DNA is TGTGCCAGCAGAACATCAGGGGGCGCGGAGACCCAGTACTTC. This translates into CASRTSGGAETQYF.

The gene calls are TRBV9 and TRBJ2-7; the D gene is possibly TRBD1 (6 bases). The germline V gene encodes CDR1 SGDLS and CDR2 YYNGEE. V shed 0 bases and J shed 4 bases, with 11 bases lying between them. The CDR3 spans 14 residues. The chain's CDR3 is CASSVGQAEYEQYF. CDR3 nucleotide sequence: TGTGCCAGCAGCGTAGGACAGGCGGAATACGAGCAGTACTTC.

The V gene is TRBV9, the J gene TRBJ1-1, with a tentative D call TRBD1 (6 bases). CDR1 is SGDLS, CDR2 YYNGEE, per germline. The V end was cut by 2 bases, the J end by 1 base, with 9 bases between. The CDR3 is 14 residues long. DNA of the CDR3: TGTGCCAGCAGCGTGGACAGTACGAACACTGAAGCTTTCTTT. Translation: CASSVDSTNTEAFF.

The rearrangement uses TRBV2 and TRBJ2-7; TRBD2 agrees at 14 bases. Germline trimming cut 9 bases from V and 2 bases from J; bases unmatched to any gene: 9. CDR3 length equals 16 residues. The germline CDR1 and CDR2 sequences are SNHLY and FYNNEI. The DNA for the CDR3 is TGTGCCAGGTCGGGACTAGCGGGAGTGCCCCCCTACGAGCAGTACTTC. It yields the protein CARSGLAGVPPYEQYF.

This rearrangement joins TRBV19 to TRBJ2-2; 8 bases match TRBD1. The ends lost 6 bases at V and 4 bases at J; junction bases unmatched: 4. The CDR3 totals 14 residues. In germline, CDR1 is LNHDA, CDR2 SQIVND (reference sequence). CDR3 amino acids: CASRSTGATGELFF. CDR3 DNA: TGTGCCAGTAGGTCGACAGGGGCCACCGGGGAGCTGTTTTTT.

This sequence joins TRBV7-8 and TRBJ1-5; D perhaps matches TRBD1 (5 bases). Germline lookup yields CDR1 SGHVS and CDR2 FQNEAQ. The V end was cut by 2 bases, the J end by 0 bases, with 14 bases between. The CDR3 has 17 amino acids. DNA of the CDR3: TGTGCCAGCAGCTTACGACAGATGAGATATAGCAATCAGCCCCAGCATTTT. Translation gives CASSLRQMRYSNQPQHF.

V is TRBV3-1 (or the pseudogene TRBV3-2) and J is TRBJ1-2; D is undetermined. Trimming stripped 0 bases from V and 6 bases from J, with 20 bases between. This CDR3 comprises 17 residues. Per the germline V gene, CDR1 is LGHDT and CDR2 is YNNKEL (reference sequence). CDR3 nucleotide sequence: TGTGCCAGCAGCCAAGATAGTCGCATGGAGGGCGGGCATGGCTACACCTTC. Amino acids: CASSQDSRMEGGHGYTF.

The chain is built from TRBV7-3 and TRBJ1-5; D not resolved. The CDR3 loop spans 14 amino acids. V lost 4 bases to trimming and J lost 0 bases, with 7 bases between them. Germline V gene sequence: CDR1 SGHTA, CDR2 FQGTGA. The CDR3 bases are TGTGCCAGCAGCTCAGAGGGTAGCAATCAGCCCCAGCATTTT. Translated, it gives CASSSEGSNQPQHF.

The chain uses TRBV1 and TRBJ1-2. TRBV1 is annotated as a pseudogene. This CDR3 is built from 11 residues. The CDR3 here is CTSSGGDGYTF. For the CDR3, the DNA is TGCACCAGCAGCGGGGGGGACGGCTACACCTTC.

The rearrangement joins TRBV11-2 to TRBJ2-7; D call uncertain. Germline CDR1 is SGHAT and CDR2 is FQNNGV. The CDR3 has 14 residues. V gave up 2 bases and J gave up 3 bases, with 11 bases separating them. CDR3 coding DNA: TGTGCCAGCAGCTTAAGCCAGACTTACTACGAGCAGTACTTC. Its translation: CASSLSQTYYEQYF.

J is TRBJ1-5 and V is TRBV4-2; maybe TRBD1 (5 bases). The CDR3 consists of 15 residues. The germline V gene encodes CDR1 LGHNA and CDR2 YNFKEQ. V was clipped by 0 bases and J by 3 bases, with 9 bases between them. The CDR3 DNA follows: TGTGCCAGCAGCCAAGAGGGGCTGTTCAATCAGCCCCAGCATTTT. The encoded protein is CASSQEGLFNQPQHF.

The chain couples TRBV5-1 to TRBJ2-1; 10 bases fit TRBD2. Looked up from germline, CDR1 is SGHRS and CDR2 is YFSETQ. V was pared by 4 bases and J by 7 bases, with 8 bases of the junction left unmatched. This CDR3 has 15 amino acids. In nucleotides, the CDR3 is TGCGCCAGCAGCATCCTAGCGGGAGTTCAGAATGAGCAGTTCTTC. Amino acids: CASSILAGVQNEQFF.

The CDR3 reads CASSSGSQGITSPLHF. The CDR3 DNA reads as TGCGCCAGCAGCTCGGGGTCACAGGGTATCACTTCACCCCTCCACTTT. The chain combines TRBV5-1 with TRBJ1-6; a weak D match, TRBD1 (6 bases). The CDR3 covers 16 residues. Deletions cut 3 bases from V and 9 bases from J, with 19 bases between. From germline, CDR1 is SGHRS and CDR2 YFSETQ.

This clone was seen only once. This chain connects TRBV3-1 (or the pseudogene TRBV3-2) to TRBJ2-7; TRBD2 aligns across 7 bases. This CDR3 region has 15 residues. V gave up 1 base and J gave up 4 bases; unmatched junction bases: 7. The germline gives CDR1 LGHDT, CDR2 YNNKEL (reference sequence). In DNA form, the CDR3 reads TGTGCCAGCAGCCAAGTCGGCCTAGCGGCTTACGAGCAGTACTTC. Amino acids: CASSQVGLAAYEQYF.

This chain connects TRBV18 to TRBJ2-7; TRBD1 agrees at 9 bases. Germline V lookup: CDR1 KGHSH, CDR2 LQKENI. This CDR3 comprises 17 residues. Trimming cost V 4 bases and J 5 bases; bases outside gene matches: 15. CDR3 sequence reads: CASSRPGTGFGGNEQYF. CDR3 sequence (DNA): TGTGCCAGCTCACGTCCCGGGACAGGGTTTGGTGGGAACGAGCAGTACTTC.

The chain employs TRBV27 and TRBJ1-6, with 11 bases fitting TRBD1. CDR1 and CDR2 (germline): MNHEY, SMNVEV (reference sequence). V shed 6 bases and J 6 bases; nucleotides not matched to a gene: 13. CDR3 size: 18 residues. In nucleotides, the CDR3 is TGTGCCAGCAGAGCGGGACAGGGGGTACCCCTTGGTAATTCACCCCTCCACTTT. The encoded protein is CASRAGQGVPLGNSPLHF.

This sequence joins TRBV21-1 and TRBJ2-1; the DNA was not compared with TRBD1, the D call given in the table. TRBV21-1 is a pseudogene locus. This CDR3 comprises 15 residues. The CDR3 protein is CASSKELSGGNEQFF. The DNA of the CDR3 is TGTGCCAGCAGCAAAGAACTGTCAGGGGGCAATGAGCAGTTCTTC.

This chain connects TRBV18 to TRBJ1-6, with a possible D match to TRBD1 (5 bases). Germline CDR1 reads KGHSH; CDR2 reads LQKENI. Trimming took 4 bases from V and 7 from J, leaving 17 bases between them. There are 16 residues in the CDR3. Here the CDR3 DNA reads TGTGCCAGCTCACTCTCCTGGGGGGGAGACAATTCACCCCTCCACTTT. Protein product: CASSLSWGGDNSPLHF.

V and J are TRBV9 and TRBJ2-1, with TRBD2 matching 7 bases. This CDR3 region has 16 residues. Germline V lookup: CDR1 SGDLS, CDR2 YYNGEE. V dropped 0 bases and J dropped 2; count of bases not matched to a gene: 5. In nucleotides, the CDR3 is TGTGCCAGCAGCGTAGGGGTGCTAGCGGCCTACAATGAGCAGTTCTTC. This gives the protein CASSVGVLAAYNEQFF.

The chain employs TRBV4-3 and TRBJ1-3; no firm D call. The CDR3 totals 13 residues. Germline assignment: CDR1 LGHNA and CDR2 YSLEER. Deletions cut 3 bases from V and 3 bases from J, with 6 bases between. CDR3 amino acids: CASSQDFGNTIYF. Written as DNA, the CDR3 is TGCGCCAGCAGCCAGGACTTTGGAAACACCATATATTTT.

V and J are TRBV23-1 and TRBJ2-1; 9 bases fit TRBD2. TRBV23-1 is placed among ORFs of uncertain function. This CDR3 has 14 amino acids. With V trimmed by 6 bases and J by 8 bases, 8 bases remained unmatched. The CDR3 spells CASSSPSGNYEQFF. In DNA form, the CDR3 reads TGCGCCAGCAGCTCTCCTAGCGGGAACTATGAGCAGTTCTTC.

The V and J genes are TRBV9 and TRBJ2-7; 10 nucleotides agree with TRBD2. V dropped 4 bases and J dropped 2; count of bases not matched to a gene: 12. The CDR3 contains 17 residues. Germline V lookup: CDR1 SGDLS, CDR2 YYNGEE. The CDR3 region is CASSPEPLAGIPYEQYF. The DNA of the CDR3 is TGTGCCAGCAGCCCCGAACCACTAGCGGGAATTCCCTACGAGCAGTACTTC.

The gene calls are TRBV6-1 and TRBJ1-5, with D hard to call. This CDR3 is 15 amino acids long. Germline values: CDR1 MNHNS, CDR2 SASEGT. V gave up 0 bases and J gave up 6 bases, with 12 bases separating them. CDR3 residues: CASSEAIGVGQPQHF. CDR3 sequence (DNA): TGTGCCAGCAGTGAAGCAATCGGGGTAGGTCAGCCCCAGCATTTT.

This sequence joins TRBV24-1 and TRBJ2-1; 10 positions agree with TRBD1. Germline trimming cut 4 bases from V and 5 bases from J; bases unmatched to any gene: 4. Germline lookup yields CDR1 KGHDR and CDR2 SFDVKD. The CDR3 sequence is 15 residues long. The CDR3 DNA reads TGTGCCACCAGTGACCCGGGACAGGGGAACAATGAGCAGTTCTTC. Translated: CATSDPGQGNNEQFF.

For this clone: Other DNA sequences from this sample encode an identical CDR3 as well. V is TRBV18 and J is TRBJ1-2; D remains unclear. Germline V gene lookup returns CDR1 KGHSH and CDR2 LQKENI. This CDR3 region has 13 residues. Trimming shortened V by 2 bases and J by 2 bases, and 6 bases separated the two germline ends. CDR3 in DNA: TGTGCCAGCTCACCAGGAGGGAACTATGGCTACACCTTC. Protein: CASSPGGNYGYTF.

This chain joins TRBV19 and TRBJ1-1; the D gene is possibly TRBD1 (6 bases). Germline V lookup: CDR1 LNHDA, CDR2 SQIVND (reference sequence). V was clipped by 5 bases and J by 3 bases, with 10 bases between them. The length of the CDR3 is 13 residues. This chain's CDR3 is CASSPQGYTEAFF. In DNA, the CDR3 is TGTGCCAGTAGTCCCCAGGGGTACACTGAAGCTTTCTTT.

This chain uses TRBV4-2 with TRBJ1-2; D remains ambiguous. CDR3 length equals 15 residues. V gave up 0 bases and J gave up 5 bases, with 13 bases separating them. Germline V lookup: CDR1 LGHNA, CDR2 YNFKEQ. CDR3 in DNA: TGTGCCAGCAGCCAAGATTCGGGGTCTCGGTATGGCTACACCTTC. This encodes CASSQDSGSRYGYTF.

In the case of this clone: The junction shows a germline mismatch at one end, possibly a read error. This chain links TRBV3-1 (or the pseudogene TRBV3-2) with TRBJ2-5, with D possibly matching TRBD2 (6 bases). The germline CDR1 and CDR2 sequences are LGHDT and YNNKEL (reference sequence). CDR3 length: 12 amino acids. CDR3 amino acids: CASSHSGSGAHF. CDR3 nucleotides: TGTGCCAGCAGCCACAGCGGGTCGGGAGCCCACTTC.

The V and J genes are TRBV15 and TRBJ2-3; TRBD2 might be the D (5 bases). Germline lookup yields CDR1 LNHNV and CDR2 YYDKDF (reference sequence). CDR3 length: 18 amino acids. The germline V and J ends were trimmed by 0 bases and 2 bases, with 18 bases remaining between them. The CDR3 loop is CATSRELMTKTHTDTQYF. Written as DNA, the CDR3 is TGTGCCACCAGCAGAGAACTCATGACTAAAACCCACACAGATACGCAGTATTTT.